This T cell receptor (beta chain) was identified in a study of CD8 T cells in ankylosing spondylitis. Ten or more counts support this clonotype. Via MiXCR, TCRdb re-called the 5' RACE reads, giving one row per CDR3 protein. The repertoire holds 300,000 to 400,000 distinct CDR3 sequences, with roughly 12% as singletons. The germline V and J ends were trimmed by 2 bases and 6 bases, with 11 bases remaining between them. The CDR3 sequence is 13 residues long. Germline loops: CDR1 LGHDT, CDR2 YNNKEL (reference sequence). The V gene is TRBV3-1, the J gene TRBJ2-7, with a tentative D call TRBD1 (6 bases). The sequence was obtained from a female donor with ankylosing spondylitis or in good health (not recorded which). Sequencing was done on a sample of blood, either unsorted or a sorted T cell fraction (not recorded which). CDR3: CASSQLQGIEQYF. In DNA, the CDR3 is TGTGCCAGCAGCCAATTGCAGGGGATCGAGCAGTACTTC.